The next 3 T cell receptor beta chains were all read from a single sample in a study of blood T cell repertoires in COVID-19. The assay was immunoSEQ multiplex PCR, and TCRdb's table has in-frame clones only and misses some. The data show about 290,000 clones, about nine tenths seen once. The sequenced material came from peripheral blood. These receptors were obtained from a woman aged 30 to 39 with active or convalescent COVID-19.

The chain couples TRBV27 to TRBJ1-5; perhaps TRBD1 as D (5 bases). The CDR3 runs 15 residues. The V and J ends lost 2 bases and 6 bases respectively, with 14 bases between them. CDR1 is MNHEY and CDR2 is SMNVEV in the germline V gene (reference sequence). CDR3 loop: CASSLLPGVSQPQHF. The DNA of the CDR3 is TGTGCCAGCAGTTTACTTCCGGGGGTCAGTCAGCCCCAGCATTTT.

This rearrangement joins TRBV28 to TRBJ2-2; 10 bases align to TRBD1. The length of the CDR3 is 16 residues. The junction had 10 bases not matched to a gene; V was cut back by 6 bases and J by 6 bases. Germline CDR1 reads MDHEN; CDR2 reads SYDVKM. In DNA, the CDR3 is TGTGCCAGCAGGCGCGACAGGGGGCGGATGGCCGGGGAGCTGTTTTTT. The encoded protein is CASRRDRGRMAGELFF.

This clone was seen a handful of times. The rearrangement links TRBV6-1 to TRBJ1-1; the match to TRBD1 covers 10 bases. V lost 5 bases, J lost 6 bases, and 3 bases stayed unmatched. There are 13 residues in the CDR3. Germline V lookup: CDR1 MNHNS, CDR2 SASEGT. The CDR3 protein is CASSWTGGAEAFF. The CDR3 coding sequence is TGTGCCAGCAGTTGGACAGGGGGGGCTGAAGCTTTCTTT.